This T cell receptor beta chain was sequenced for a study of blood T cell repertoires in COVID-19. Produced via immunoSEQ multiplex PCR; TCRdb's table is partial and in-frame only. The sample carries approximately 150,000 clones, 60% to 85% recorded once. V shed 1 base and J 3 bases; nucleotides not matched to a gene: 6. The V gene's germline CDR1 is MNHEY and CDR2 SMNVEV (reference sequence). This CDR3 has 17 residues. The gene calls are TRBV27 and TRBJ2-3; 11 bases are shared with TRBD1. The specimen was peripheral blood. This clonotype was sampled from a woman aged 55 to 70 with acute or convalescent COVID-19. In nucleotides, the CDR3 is TGTGCCAGCAGTTTATGGGGGACAGGGGGTAGAACAGATACGCAGTATTTT. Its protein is CASSLWGTGGRTDTQYF.